The next 21 T cell receptor beta chains were all read from a single sample in a study of blood T cell repertoires in COVID-19. Profiling relied on immunoSEQ multiplex PCR, and the TCRdb table lists in-frame clones only, not all of them. The profile shows 45,000 to 60,000 clones, roughly 86% of them singletons. The sequencing input was peripheral blood. These receptors all come from a human donor with active COVID-19. The donor label of this sample is uncertain.

The chain links TRBV27 to TRBJ1-1; D possibly corresponds to TRBD1 (5 bases). The CDR3 is 13 amino acids. The germline V and J ends were trimmed by 0 bases and 6 bases, with 8 bases remaining between them. CDR1 and CDR2 (germline): MNHEY, SMNVEV (reference sequence). The CDR3 region has the DNA TGTGCCAGCAGTTTATCGGGGCAACCTGAAGCTTTCTTT. It is translated as CASSLSGQPEAFF.

V and J are TRBV5-6 and TRBJ2-3; the D gene is possibly TRBD2 (7 bases). Germline V gives CDR1 SGHDT, CDR2 YYEEEE. The CDR3 loop spans 16 amino acids. V was trimmed by 0 bases and J by 2 bases, leaving 13 bases between them. The CDR3 spells CASSLGGGGLTDTQYF. The CDR3 nucleotides read TGTGCCAGCAGCTTGGGTGGCGGGGGCCTCACAGATACGCAGTATTTT.

The gene calls are TRBV5-1 and TRBJ1-4; TRBD1 matches at 9 bases. The germline V gene has CDR1 SGHRS and CDR2 YFSETQ. The CDR3 has 13 residues. Trimming at V came to 3 bases and at J to 8 bases, leaving 2 bases not matched to a gene. DNA for the CDR3: TGCGCCAGCAGCTCGGGACAGGGAGAAAAACTGTTTTTT. It codes for CASSSGQGEKLFF.

The chain couples TRBV5-4 to TRBJ2-7; 12 nucleotides match TRBD2. This CDR3 is 16 amino acids long. Germline loops: CDR1 SGHNT, CDR2 YYREEE (reference sequence). V dropped 4 bases and J dropped 1; count of bases not matched to a gene: 6. The CDR3 nucleotides are TGTGCCAGCAGCCGGACTAGCGGGATTATGTCCTACGAGCAGTACTTC. Residues: CASSRTSGIMSYEQYF.

This chain links TRBV9 with TRBJ2-7, with D perhaps matching TRBD2 (6 bases). This CDR3 region has 15 residues. V lost 4 bases to trimming and J lost 0 bases, with 14 bases between them. Germline CDR1 reads SGDLS; CDR2 reads YYNGEE. The CDR3 here is CASSLSGASSYEQYF. For the CDR3, the DNA is TGTGCCAGCAGCCTTAGCGGCGCCAGCTCCTACGAGCAGTACTTC. Drawing the rest from reference TRBV9 and TRBJ2-7, the complete variable domain is DSGVTQTPKHLITATGQRVTLRCSPRSGDLSVYWYQQSLDQGLQFLIQYYNGEERAKGNILERFSAQQFPDLHSELNLSSLELGDSALYFCASSLSGASSYEQYFGPGTRLTVT.

The J gene is TRBJ2-3, the V gene TRBV5-1; TRBD1 agrees at 7 bases. V was pared by 4 bases and J by 0 bases, with 2 bases of the junction left unmatched. Germline V gene sequence: CDR1 SGHRS, CDR2 YFSETQ. This CDR3 contains 14 residues. The CDR3 sequence is CASSNRGSTDTQYF. CDR3 sequence (DNA): TGCGCCAGCAGCAACAGGGGTAGCACAGATACGCAGTATTTT.

The gene calls are TRBV7-9 and TRBJ2-7; 7 bases align to TRBD1. Germline trimming cut 6 bases from V and 3 bases from J; bases unmatched to any gene: 8. Looked up from germline, CDR1 is SEHNR and CDR2 is FQNEAQ (reference sequence). This CDR3 contains 14 residues. The CDR3, as DNA: TGTGCCAGCAGTCCCGGGACAGTTATCTACGAGCAGTACTTC. Protein product: CASSPGTVIYEQYF. The full variable domain, completed using reference TRBV7-9 and TRBJ2-7, is DTGVSQNPRHKITKRGQNVTFRCDPISEHNRLYWYRQTLGQGPEFLTYFQNEAQLEKSRLLSDRFSAERPKGSFSTLEIQRTEQGDSAMYLCASSPGTVIYEQYFGPGTRLTVT.

This sequence joins TRBV7-2 and TRBJ2-5, with TRBD2 matching 12 bases. Germline V gives CDR1 SGHTA, CDR2 FQGNSA. V was pared by 5 bases and J by 5 bases, with 9 bases of the junction left unmatched. The length of the CDR3 is 16 residues. The DNA for the CDR3 is TGTGCCAGCAGCATCTCCGGGACTAGCGGGTACGAGACCCAGTACTTC. Protein sequence: CASSISGTSGYETQYF.

V usage is TRBV6-5 and J usage is TRBJ2-7; a weak D match, TRBD1 (6 bases). The CDR3 length is 14 residues. Germline V gene lookup returns CDR1 MNHEY and CDR2 SVGAGI. The ends were cut back, 4 bases at V and 2 bases at J, with 12 bases in the middle. CDR3 nucleotides: TGTGCCAGCAGTTCGGGACACAGGGCCTACGAGCAGTACTTC. This codes for CASSSGHRAYEQYF.

The chain is built from TRBV2 and TRBJ1-6; 7 positions match TRBD1. Germline loops: CDR1 SNHLY, CDR2 FYNNEI. V gave up 7 bases and J gave up 0 bases; unmatched junction bases: 6. This CDR3 spans 16 amino acids. CDR3 loop: CASKGTASSYNSPLHF. The CDR3 coding sequence is TGTGCCAGCAAAGGGACAGCTAGCTCCTATAATTCACCCCTCCACTTT.

The chain joins TRBV28 to TRBJ1-5; the D is unclear. Deletions cut 3 bases from V and 9 bases from J, with 6 bases between. Germline CDR1 reads MDHEN; CDR2 reads SYDVKM. This CDR3 is built from 11 residues. The CDR3 DNA follows: TGTGCCAGCAGTTTTCTAGGGCCCCAGCATTTT. It is translated as CASSFLGPQHF.

The chain joins TRBV5-8 to TRBJ1-5; 7 bases agree with TRBD1. V was pared by 5 bases and J by 2 bases, with 7 bases of the junction left unmatched. The CDR3 covers 15 residues. Germline V gene sequence: CDR1 SGHTS, CDR2 YDEGEE. CDR3 sequence reads: CASRRTGVGNQPQHF. The CDR3 DNA reads as TGTGCCAGCAGGAGAACAGGGGTGGGCAATCAGCCCCAGCATTTT.

The chain employs TRBV5-5 and TRBJ2-7; TRBD2 matches at 7 bases. Germline V lookup: CDR1 SGHKS, CDR2 YYEKEE (reference sequence). The CDR3 covers 15 residues. V trimming: 0 bases; J trimming: 3 bases; junction bases outside the gene matches: 6. CDR3 amino acids: CASSLGGLVRYEQYF. DNA for the CDR3: TGTGCCAGCAGCTTGGGAGGACTAGTTCGCTACGAGCAGTACTTC.

This clone was observed once. The chain carries TRBV5-1 and TRBJ1-4, with 7 bases that match TRBD1. The CDR3 is 15 residues long. Losses at the gene ends were 5 bases for V and 7 bases for J; bases not matched to a gene: 11. Germline CDR1 and CDR2: SGHRS and YFSETQ. CDR3 loop: CASSGEGQVGEKLFF. Here the CDR3 DNA reads TGCGCCAGCAGTGGGGAAGGACAGGTCGGTGAAAAACTGTTTTTT. The full variable domain, in which reference TRBV5-1 and TRBJ1-4 provide the parts outside the CDR3, is KAGVTQTPRYLIKTRGQQVTLSCSPISGHRSVSWYQQTPGQGLQFLFEYFSETQRNKGNFPGRFSGRQFSNSRSEMNVSTLELGDSALYLCASSGEGQVGEKLFFGSGTQLSVL.

The rearrangement uses TRBV6-5 and TRBJ1-1; TRBD1 agrees at 8 bases. Trimming at V came to 0 bases and at J to 3 bases, leaving 6 bases not matched to a gene. Germline loops: CDR1 MNHEY, CDR2 SVGAGI. The CDR3 runs to 16 residues. This chain's CDR3 is CASSYSPDRVDTEAFF. In DNA, the CDR3 is TGTGCCAGCAGTTACTCTCCGGACAGGGTGGACACTGAAGCTTTCTTT.

The V and J genes are TRBV19 and TRBJ2-3; weak D call: TRBD1 (6 bases). This CDR3 has 16 amino acids. Trimming left V 1 base short and J 1 base short, with 12 bases between. Per the germline V gene, CDR1 is LNHDA and CDR2 is SQIVND (reference sequence). The CDR3 spells CASSIGGAGGTDTQYF. The CDR3 DNA sequence: TGTGCCAGTAGTATAGGTGGGGCAGGGGGCACAGATACGCAGTATTTT.

There are a few counts of this clone. The V call is TRBV19, the J call TRBJ1-5; D possibly corresponds to TRBD1 (6 bases). Germline values: CDR1 LNHDA, CDR2 SQIVND (reference sequence). The V gene lost 1 base and the J gene lost 7 bases, with 17 bases spanning the gap. The CDR3 is 16 residues long. CDR3 in DNA: TGTGCCAGTAGTATAGTTTCCGGGGGGCGCGAACAGCCCCAGCATTTT. Encoded protein: CASSIVSGGREQPQHF.

The chain has TRBV10-3 and TRBJ1-1; the match to TRBD1 covers 8 bases. In germline, CDR1 is ENHRY, CDR2 SYGVKD. CDR3 size: 14 residues. J lost 6 bases, V lost 6 bases, and 9 bases had no gene match. CDR3 residues: CAIRKTGEAPEAFF. The CDR3 DNA sequence: TGTGCCATCAGAAAGACAGGGGAGGCCCCTGAAGCTTTCTTT.

The gene calls are TRBV5-1 and TRBJ2-3; perhaps TRBD1 as D (6 bases). Germline V gene lookup returns CDR1 SGHRS and CDR2 YFSETQ. This CDR3 has 13 residues. V was shortened by 4 bases and J by 3 bases, with 9 bases between the two germline ends. CDR3 in DNA: TGCGCCAGCAGCCACCAGGGGACAGATACGCAGTATTTT. It translates to CASSHQGTDTQYF. Based on the CDR3 plus reference TRBV5-1 and TRBJ2-3, the full variable domain is KAGVTQTPRYLIKTRGQQVTLSCSPISGHRSVSWYQQTPGQGLQFLFEYFSETQRNKGNFPGRFSGRQFSNSRSEMNVSTLELGDSALYLCASSHQGTDTQYFGPGTRLTVL.

The chain joins TRBV24-1 to TRBJ1-5, with 8 bases fitting TRBD1. The CDR3 loop spans 13 amino acids. Germline V gene lookup returns CDR1 KGHDR and CDR2 SFDVKD. V shed 11 bases and J 2 bases; nucleotides not matched to a gene: 4. In DNA, the CDR3 is TGTGCCAGACAGGGGCGGCGCAATCAGCCCCAGCATTTT. It encodes CARQGRRNQPQHF.

The CDR3 sequence is CASSAAGTDTQYF. DNA of the CDR3: TGTGCCAGCAGCGCAGCGGGGACAGATACGCAGTATTTT. The chain couples TRBV7-9 to TRBJ2-3; 7 positions agree with TRBD2. V gave up 5 bases and J gave up 3 bases; unmatched junction bases: 2. Looked up from germline, CDR1 is SEHNR and CDR2 is FQNEAQ (reference sequence). The CDR3 has 13 residues.